A single sample gave rise to the 10 T cell receptor beta chains below, sequenced in a study of regulatory T cells in long-lasting Graves disease. As for time point: newly diagnosed GD, antithyroid drugs for less than 3 months. RNA extracted from PBMCs served as the sequencing template. The TCR beta library used iRepertoire HTBI primers with Arm-PCR amplification of CDR3. TCRdb analysed the multiplex PCR reads with MiXCR anew, one entry per CDR3 protein. The sample shows about 620,000 distinct CDR3 sequences, roughly 15% of them seen only once. These data were also filed under a second study, of T cells in Graves' hyperthyroidism and ophthalmopathy.

The sequencing used peripheral blood mononuclear cells (PBMCs), collected at new diagnosis, from a patient treated with antithyroid drugs. The receptors come from a woman aged 30 to 39 with Graves disease.

The table lists this clonotype with a few counts. CDR3 loop: CASSLGTGGGYYEQYF. The DNA for the CDR3 is TGTGCCAGCAGCCTAGGGACAGGGGGCGGATATTACGAGCAGTACTTC. The chain combines TRBV28 with TRBJ2-7; TRBD1 matches at 12 bases. Germline-derived CDR1 and CDR2 are MDHEN and SYDVKM. The CDR3 totals 16 residues. V dropped 6 bases and J dropped 4; count of bases not matched to a gene: 10. The complete variable domain, with remaining parts taken from reference TRBV28 and TRBJ2-7, reads DVKVTQSSRYLVKRTGEKVFLECVQDMDHENMFWYRQDPGLGLRLIYFSYDVKMKEKGDIPEGYSVSREKKERFSLILESASTNQTSMYLCASSLGTGGGYYEQYFGPGTRLTVT.

This clonotype was found a few times. The rearrangement joins TRBV6-1 to TRBJ2-7; D unclear. Trimming removed 6 bases at V and 2 bases at J, with 20 bases between. The germline CDR1 and CDR2 sequences are MNHNS and SASEGT. The CDR3 is 16 amino acids. The CDR3 DNA reads TGTGCCAGCAGACGACTTGTAGCCAGCGCACCCTACGAGCAGTACTTC. This gives the protein CASRRLVASAPYEQYF.

This clonotype was detected ten times or more. J is TRBJ2-1 and V is TRBV2; 8 bases line up with TRBD1. Trimming took 7 bases from V and 1 from J; bases not matched to a gene: 6. Germline CDR1 reads SNHLY; CDR2 reads FYNNEI. The CDR3 covers 15 residues. Written as DNA, the CDR3 is TGTGCCAGCACCGCGACAGGGGAATCCTACAATGAGCAGTTCTTC. It translates to CASTATGESYNEQFF.

This clonotype was seen at least ten times. This sequence joins TRBV5-6 and TRBJ2-3, with a possible D match to TRBD1 (5 bases). V was shortened by 3 bases and J by 1 base, with 6 bases between the two germline ends. The CDR3 runs to 13 residues. In germline, CDR1 is SGHDT, CDR2 YYEEEE. The CDR3 bases are TGTGCCAGCAGCTCCAGGGGCACAGATACGCAGTATTTT. Its translation: CASSSRGTDTQYF.

A few counts support this clonotype. The chain links TRBV30 to TRBJ2-1, with TRBD2 matching over 13 bases. Germline-derived CDR1 and CDR2 are GTSNPN and SVGIG (reference sequence). This CDR3 comprises 16 residues. With 6 bases clipped from V and 7 bases from J, the junction kept 12 bases outside the gene matches. DNA of the CDR3: TGTGCCTGTTTAGGGGAGGGACTAGCGGGATTAAATGAGCAGTTCTTC. The encoded protein is CACLGEGLAGLNEQFF.

This clonotype was detected ten times or more. The chain employs TRBV24-1 and TRBJ2-5; tentatively, D is TRBD1 (5 bases). V lost 9 bases and J 5 bases, leaving 12 bases between the germline ends. This CDR3 comprises 12 residues. CDR1 is KGHDR, CDR2 SFDVKD, per germline. In DNA form, the CDR3 reads TGTGCCACCTCCAGACAGACGGAGACCCAGTACTTC. Amino acids: CATSRQTETQYF.

This clonotype has ten or more counts. This rearrangement joins TRBV6-4 to TRBJ2-5; D ambiguous. This CDR3 comprises 12 residues. Per germline, CDR1 MRHNA and CDR2 SNTAGT. The CDR3 DNA reads as TGTGAGCCTGGAGAGTGTCGCGAGACCCAGTACTTC. It specifies CEPGECRETQYF.

In this sample, this clonotype turned up many times. This chain uses TRBV7-9 with TRBJ2-7; possible D gene TRBD2, 5 bases. Trimming shortened V by 5 bases and J by 4 bases, and 18 bases separated the two germline ends. CDR1 and CDR2 (germline): SEHNR, FQNEAQ (reference sequence). The CDR3 length is 15 residues. CDR3 sequence: CASSDPTIQSYEQYF. DNA of the CDR3: TGTGCCAGCAGCGATCCGACTATCCAGTCGTACGAGCAGTACTTC.

The J gene is TRBJ2-7, the V gene TRBV28, with 7 bases matching TRBD2. Trimming at V came to 7 bases and at J to 6 bases, leaving 12 bases not matched to a gene. Germline loops: CDR1 MDHEN, CDR2 SYDVKM. This CDR3 comprises 14 residues. In DNA form, the CDR3 reads TGTGCCAGCACGGGGGACTACCGAAGGGTCGAGCAGTACTTC. This sequence encodes CASTGDYRRVEQYF.

The rearrangement links TRBV5-1 to TRBJ2-5; 11 nucleotides align to TRBD2. The V segment lost 3 bases and the J segment 2 bases; nucleotides outside the gene matches: 3. Germline V CDR1 and CDR2: SGHRS, YFSETQ. This CDR3 region has 15 residues. CDR3 bases: TGCGCCAGCAGCTCCAGACTAGCGGGGCAAGAGACCCAGTACTTC. This encodes CASSSRLAGQETQYF.